This T cell receptor (beta chain) was captured by sequencing in a study of cytomegalovirus exposure and HLA in healthy donors. In regard to this clone: The antigen remains undetermined.

Study-wide results and limits: Presence/absence analyses supposed approximately even sequencing depth among donors. Being indistinguishable, some V segments were excluded, TRBV6-2 and TRBV6-3 among them.

The PCR employed 60 Vbeta primers together with 13 Jbeta primers. Data came from immunoSEQ multiplex PCR; TCRdb stores just in-frame clones and leaves some out. The repertoire includes 130,000 or so clones, about 83% of them detected once, and around 5.5% sits in the top ten. Germline CDR1 MDHEN, CDR2 SYDVKM. The CDR3 length is 14 residues. The J segment lost 1 base and the V segment lost 10 bases, leaving 6 bases of the junction unmatched. The receptor's source is a woman younger than 45 in good health and CMV-seronegative. This chain joins TRBV28 and TRBJ1-2, with TRBD1 identical over 10 bases. Sequences were obtained from PBMCs. Here the CDR3 reads CATFGTGDNYGYTF. CDR3 DNA sequence: TGTGCCACATTCGGGACAGGGGATAACTATGGCTACACCTTC.